A selection of T cell receptor beta chains follows, all from one sample in a study of Tregs in tolerant kidney transplant recipients. Sequencing used immunoSEQ multiplex PCR; TCRdb keeps in-frame clones, though not all of them. The sample consists of approximately 82,000 clones, 90% to 95% of them appearing once. This material consisted of CD4+ T cells from blood (PBMCs), taken 12 months after the transplant. These receptors were obtained from a human patient who received a combined kidney and bone marrow transplant. Certain T cells may be donor cells from the graft. CDR3s include the opening cysteine and the closing phenylalanine or tryptophan. Each record gives: D gene, CDR3 length, J gene, clone size, V gene, CDR3 DNA, CDR3 protein. The D gene is left open where the match is weak. Rows give clone size only sometimes, using once, few, many, or a class for an expanded clone.

D gene: TRBD2
CDR3 length: 16
J gene: TRBJ2-1
clone size: .
V gene: TRBV19
CDR3 DNA: TGTGCCAGTAGTATGATAGGCGGGAGCTCCTACAATGAGCAGTTCTTC
CDR3 protein: CASSMIGGSSYNEQFF

D gene: .
CDR3 length: 14
J gene: TRBJ1-3
clone size: once
V gene: TRBV4-3
CDR3 DNA: TGCGCCAGCAGCCAGTCCCAGGCAGCTGGCACCATATATTTT
CDR3 protein: CASSQSQAAGTIYF

D gene: TRBD2
CDR3 length: 15
J gene: TRBJ2-5
clone size: .
V gene: TRBV4-3
CDR3 DNA: TGCGCCAGCAGCCGCGAGGGCGGGGGGGAAGAGACCCAGTACTTC
CDR3 protein: CASSREGGGEETQYF

D gene: TRBD1
CDR3 length: 13
J gene: TRBJ2-7
clone size: .
V gene: TRBV5-1
CDR3 DNA: TGCGCCAGCAGCTGGAACAGGGGCCACGAGCAGTACTTC
CDR3 protein: CASSWNRGHEQYF

D gene: .
CDR3 length: 14
J gene: TRBJ2-7
clone size: .
V gene: TRBV4-2
CDR3 DNA: TGTGCCAGCAGCCACCCTTCCAGTCCCTACGAGCAGTACTTC
CDR3 protein: CASSHPSSPYEQYF

D gene: TRBD2
CDR3 length: 17
J gene: TRBJ2-3
clone size: .
V gene: TRBV7-9
CDR3 DNA: TGTGCCAGCAGCCGGAGGACTAGCGGGAGTTTCCCAGATACGCAGTATTTT
CDR3 protein: CASSRRTSGSFPDTQYF

D gene: .
CDR3 length: 16
J gene: TRBJ1-1
clone size: .
V gene: TRBV6-6
CDR3 DNA: TGTGCCAGCAGTTACTCAGGAGGGAAGGGGAACACTGAAGCTTTCTTT
CDR3 protein: CASSYSGGKGNTEAFF

D gene: TRBD1
CDR3 length: 13
J gene: TRBJ1-3
clone size: .
V gene: TRBV7-9
CDR3 DNA: TGTGCCAGCCGGACAGGAGCCGTAAACACCATATATTTT
CDR3 protein: CASRTGAVNTIYF

D gene: .
CDR3 length: 13
J gene: TRBJ2-2
clone size: .
V gene: TRBV9
CDR3 DNA: TGTGCCAGCAGCCACTGGGGGGAAGGGGAGCTGTTTTTT
CDR3 protein: CASSHWGEGELFF

D gene: .
CDR3 length: 17
J gene: TRBJ1-4
clone size: once
V gene: TRBV15
CDR3 DNA: TGTGCCACCAGCAGAGATTCTTTTCGGGGGGCGAATGAAAAACTGTTTTTT
CDR3 protein: CATSRDSFRGANEKLFF

D gene: .
CDR3 length: 15
J gene: TRBJ1-5
clone size: .
V gene: TRBV7-8
CDR3 DNA: TGTGCCAGCAGCTTTAGAACAGGGTACAATCAGCCCCAGCATTTT
CDR3 protein: CASSFRTGYNQPQHF

D gene: TRBD1
CDR3 length: 17
J gene: TRBJ1-6
clone size: .
V gene: TRBV28
CDR3 DNA: TGTGCCAGCAGCCCCGAGGGACAGGGGGCTGATAATTCACCCCTCCACTTT
CDR3 protein: CASSPEGQGADNSPLHF

D gene: .
CDR3 length: 15
J gene: TRBJ2-7
clone size: .
V gene: TRBV7-6
CDR3 DNA: TGTGCCAGCAGCTTAGAAATGGGCGCACCCTACGAGCAGTACTTC
CDR3 protein: CASSLEMGAPYEQYF

D gene: TRBD1
CDR3 length: 15
J gene: TRBJ2-7
clone size: .
V gene: TRBV19
CDR3 DNA: TGTGCCAGTAGTATTCCGGGACAGTGGGAAAGCGAGCAGTACTTC
CDR3 protein: CASSIPGQWESEQYF

D gene: TRBD2
CDR3 length: 13
J gene: TRBJ2-1
clone size: .
V gene: TRBV11-2
CDR3 DNA: TGTGCCAGCAGTAGGGAGGGAGGTAATGAGCAGTTCTTC
CDR3 protein: CASSREGGNEQFF

D gene: .
CDR3 length: 12
J gene: TRBJ2-7
clone size: once
V gene: TRBV19
CDR3 DNA: TGTGCCAGTATATTTTTCTTCTGCGAGCAGTACTTC
CDR3 protein: CASIFFFCEQYF

D gene: .
CDR3 length: 14
J gene: TRBJ2-6
clone size: .
V gene: TRBV2
CDR3 DNA: TGTGCCAGCACGGTCGAGAATGGGGCCAACGTCCTGACTTTC
CDR3 protein: CASTVENGANVLTF

D gene: TRBD1
CDR3 length: 14
J gene: TRBJ2-5
clone size: once
V gene: TRBV5-4
CDR3 DNA: TGTGCCAGCAGCTTTGGGACAGCACAAGAGACCCAGTACTTC
CDR3 protein: CASSFGTAQETQYF

D gene: .
CDR3 length: 12
J gene: TRBJ2-7
clone size: .
V gene: TRBV11-2
CDR3 DNA: TGTGCCAGCAGCCCAACAGGGAACGAGCAGTACTTC
CDR3 protein: CASSPTGNEQYF

D gene: TRBD1
CDR3 length: 16
J gene: TRBJ2-5
clone size: .
V gene: TRBV9
CDR3 DNA: TGTGCCAGCAGCGGAAAACCGGGACAGGGGGAAAAGACCCAGTACTTC
CDR3 protein: CASSGKPGQGEKTQYF

D gene: TRBD1
CDR3 length: 16
J gene: TRBJ1-1
clone size: once
V gene: TRBV5-4
CDR3 DNA: TGTGCCAGCCTCGCCCGGACAGGGGGCATGAACACTGAAGCTTTCTTT
CDR3 protein: CASLARTGGMNTEAFF

D gene: .
CDR3 length: 15
J gene: TRBJ1-5
clone size: .
V gene: TRBV19
CDR3 DNA: TGTGCCAGTAGTATGCCCCTTAGCCAAAATCAGCCCCAGCATTTT
CDR3 protein: CASSMPLSQNQPQHF

D gene: .
CDR3 length: 11
J gene: TRBJ2-5
clone size: .
V gene: TRBV11-3
CDR3 DNA: TGTGCCAGCAGCTCTAAAAAGACCCAGTACTTC
CDR3 protein: CASSSKKTQYF

D gene: TRBD1
CDR3 length: 15
J gene: TRBJ2-7
clone size: once
V gene: TRBV18
CDR3 DNA: TGTGCCAGCTCAAGCGTACAGGGGGTATCCTACGAGCAGTACTTC
CDR3 protein: CASSSVQGVSYEQYF

D gene: TRBD2
CDR3 length: 15
J gene: TRBJ2-7
clone size: .
V gene: TRBV19
CDR3 DNA: TGTGCCAGTAGTCCCAACCCGGGACTAGACTCAGAGCAGTACTTC
CDR3 protein: CASSPNPGLDSEQYF

D gene: .
CDR3 length: 15
J gene: TRBJ1-5
clone size: .
V gene: TRBV5-1
CDR3 DNA: TGCGCCAGCAGCTTGGATACAGGTCAGAATCAGCCCCAGCATTTT
CDR3 protein: CASSLDTGQNQPQHF

D gene: TRBD2
CDR3 length: 20
J gene: TRBJ2-2
clone size: .
V gene: TRBV30
CDR3 DNA: TGTGCCTGGAGTGACTATGTCGGGACTAGCGGGATCCCGAACACCGGGGAGCTGTTTTTT
CDR3 protein: CAWSDYVGTSGIPNTGELFF

D gene: .
CDR3 length: 15
J gene: TRBJ1-2
clone size: .
V gene: TRBV29-1
CDR3 DNA: TGCAGCGTTAGAGACAGTGCGCTATTTCACTATGGCTACACCTTC
CDR3 protein: CSVRDSALFHYGYTF

D gene: .
CDR3 length: 18
J gene: TRBJ1-2
clone size: .
V gene: TRBV7-9
CDR3 DNA: TGTGCCGCGAGAGACCTCCGCGGAAGTAAGGGGGAAGGCTATGGCTACACCTTC
CDR3 protein: CAARDLRGSKGEGYGYTF

D gene: .
CDR3 length: 14
J gene: TRBJ2-7
clone size: .
V gene: TRBV27
CDR3 DNA: TGTGCCACCCAAGGGGGTAGCGGGTCCTACGAGCAGTACTTC
CDR3 protein: CATQGGSGSYEQYF

D gene: TRBD1
CDR3 length: 13
J gene: TRBJ2-7
clone size: once
V gene: TRBV6-1
CDR3 DNA: TGTGCCAGCAGACCAGGGGGCTCCTACGAGCAGTACTTC
CDR3 protein: CASRPGGSYEQYF

D gene: .
CDR3 length: 15
J gene: TRBJ2-7
clone size: .
V gene: TRBV19
CDR3 DNA: TGTGCCAGTAGTATAAGGGGGACGGGAACCTACGAGCAGTACTTC
CDR3 protein: CASSIRGTGTYEQYF

D gene: TRBD1
CDR3 length: 14
J gene: TRBJ1-5
clone size: .
V gene: TRBV29-1
CDR3 DNA: TGCAGCGCTGGGGACAGGATGGGCGGTCAGCCCCAGCATTTT
CDR3 protein: CSAGDRMGGQPQHF

D gene: TRBD1
CDR3 length: 15
J gene: TRBJ2-2
clone size: .
V gene: TRBV30
CDR3 DNA: TGTGCCTGGGTCGGTGACAGGGCTAACCCCGGGGAGCTGTTTTTT
CDR3 protein: CAWVGDRANPGELFF

D gene: .
CDR3 length: 15
J gene: TRBJ2-3
clone size: .
V gene: TRBV11-2
CDR3 DNA: TGTGCCAGCAGCCCCGCCCACCGATCGGGAGATACGCAGTATTTT
CDR3 protein: CASSPAHRSGDTQYF

D gene: .
CDR3 length: 16
J gene: TRBJ1-2
clone size: .
V gene: TRBV7-8
CDR3 DNA: TGTGCCAGCAGCTTAACCCGGGACTGGAAATCGTATGGCTACACCTTC
CDR3 protein: CASSLTRDWKSYGYTF

D gene: .
CDR3 length: 14
J gene: TRBJ2-7
clone size: .
V gene: TRBV7-9
CDR3 DNA: TGTGCCAGCAGCAAAGAGGGTAGTTCCTACGAGCAGTACTTC
CDR3 protein: CASSKEGSSYEQYF

D gene: TRBD2
CDR3 length: 14
J gene: TRBJ2-1
clone size: .
V gene: TRBV19
CDR3 DNA: TGTGCCAGTAGTATAAGCGGGAGGGGGAATGAGCAGTTCTTC
CDR3 protein: CASSISGRGNEQFF

D gene: .
CDR3 length: 13
J gene: TRBJ1-5
clone size: .
V gene: TRBV6-1
CDR3 DNA: TGTGCCAGCCGGGGAACAGGGCCTCAGCCCCAGCATTTT
CDR3 protein: CASRGTGPQPQHF

D gene: TRBD1
CDR3 length: 14
J gene: TRBJ2-7
clone size: .
V gene: TRBV15
CDR3 DNA: TGTGCCACCAGCCGGACAGGGAGCTCCTACGAGCAGTACTTC
CDR3 protein: CATSRTGSSYEQYF

D gene: TRBD2
CDR3 length: 18
J gene: TRBJ2-7
clone size: once
V gene: TRBV5-1
CDR3 DNA: TGCGCCAGCAGCTTTGGACTAGCGGGGGCTACGAGCTCCTACGAGCAGTACTTC
CDR3 protein: CASSFGLAGATSSYEQYF